The rows below give T cell receptor beta chains drawn from one sample of a study of vaccination effects on CD4 cells after COVID-19. Their recognized antigens are unknown. Libraries were prepared by immunoSEQ multiplex PCR; TCRdb keeps only in-frame clonotypes and omits some of them. The sample has roughly 50,000 clones; roughly 73% are singletons. Sequencing used CD4+ T cells from PBMCs cultured with HCoV-OC43 spike peptides, obtained before COVID-19 vaccination. These receptor sequences come from a human donor who received a COVID-19 vaccine. CDR3s include the opening cysteine and the closing phenylalanine or tryptophan. The order of the fields is V gene, CDR3 length, J gene, D gene, clone size, CDR3 protein, CDR3 DNA. D genes are given only for firm matches. Size values are once, few and many counts, or a class for expanded clones, and some rows have none.

TRBV4-1,16,TRBJ1-3,.,.,CASSRASPGVGNTIYF,TGCGCCAGCAGCCGGGCTAGCCCAGGGGTGGGAAACACCATATATTTT
TRBV30,14,TRBJ2-2,TRBD1,.,CAWRWTGRSGELFF,TGTGCCTGGAGATGGACAGGGCGGAGCGGGGAGCTGTTTTTT
TRBV6-1,17,TRBJ1-2,TRBD1,.,CASSEGLVWDSFYGYTF,TGTGCCAGCAGTGAAGGCCTGGTATGGGACAGTTTCTATGGCTACACCTTC
TRBV19,14,TRBJ2-1,TRBD2,.,CASSGLAGSRWQFF,TGTGCCAGTAGTGGACTAGCGGGGTCTCGATGGCAGTTCTTC
TRBV18,13,TRBJ1-5,.,.,CASSPSLDQPQHF,TGTGCCAGCTCACCCAGCCTTGATCAGCCCCAGCATTTT
TRBV2,12,TRBJ1-5,.,few,CASRGDYQPQHF,TGTGCCAGCAGGGGCGATTATCAGCCCCAGCATTTT
TRBV18,14,TRBJ1-1,.,.,CASSPLATDTEAFF,TGTGCCAGCTCACCACTTGCGACGGACACTGAAGCTTTCTTT
TRBV28,14,TRBJ1-5,.,.,CASSLVGGGQPQHF,TGTGCCAGCAGTTTAGTGGGGGGCGGTCAGCCCCAGCATTTT
TRBV9,13,TRBJ2-3,.,.,CASSVVVSDTQYF,TGTGCCAGCAGCGTAGTGGTATCAGATACGCAGTATTTT
TRBV12-3/TRBV12-4,13,TRBJ1-2,.,.,CASSLRRNYGYTF,TGTGCCAGCAGTTTGCGGAGGAACTATGGCTACACCTTC
TRBV5-1,14,TRBJ1-2,TRBD1,.,CASSLGQGIYGYTF,TGCGCCAGCAGCTTGGGACAGGGAATCTATGGCTACACCTTC
TRBV3-1/TRBV3-2,15,TRBJ1-2,.,.,CASSQDRGESYGYTF,TGTGCCAGCAGCCAAGACAGGGGCGAAAGTTATGGCTACACCTTC